This T cell receptor beta chain was sequenced for a study of T cell responses to AZD1222 COVID-19 vaccine. About this clone itself: Its cognate antigen is unknown.

Per germline, CDR1 LGHNA and CDR2 YNFKEQ. V was cut by 1 base and J by 6 bases, with 7 bases left in between. The CDR3 is 13 amino acids. Libraries were prepared by immunoSEQ multiplex PCR; TCRdb keeps only in-frame clonotypes and omits some of them. The table includes around 99,000 clones, roughly nine tenths detected once. Study-wide points: Females outnumbered males among donors, who were mostly white British; clonal diversity was possibly underestimated. A rise in Spike-specific TCR breadth and depth followed two AZD1222 doses.

The source is an adult in good health. This specimen consisted of peripheral blood, obtained on day 0 of AZD1222 vaccination. The rearrangement joins TRBV4-2 to TRBJ1-3; D unclear. CDR3 nucleotide sequence: TGTGCCAGCAGCCAAGGAGGCACAAACACCATATATTTT. Translating gives CASSQGGTNTIYF.